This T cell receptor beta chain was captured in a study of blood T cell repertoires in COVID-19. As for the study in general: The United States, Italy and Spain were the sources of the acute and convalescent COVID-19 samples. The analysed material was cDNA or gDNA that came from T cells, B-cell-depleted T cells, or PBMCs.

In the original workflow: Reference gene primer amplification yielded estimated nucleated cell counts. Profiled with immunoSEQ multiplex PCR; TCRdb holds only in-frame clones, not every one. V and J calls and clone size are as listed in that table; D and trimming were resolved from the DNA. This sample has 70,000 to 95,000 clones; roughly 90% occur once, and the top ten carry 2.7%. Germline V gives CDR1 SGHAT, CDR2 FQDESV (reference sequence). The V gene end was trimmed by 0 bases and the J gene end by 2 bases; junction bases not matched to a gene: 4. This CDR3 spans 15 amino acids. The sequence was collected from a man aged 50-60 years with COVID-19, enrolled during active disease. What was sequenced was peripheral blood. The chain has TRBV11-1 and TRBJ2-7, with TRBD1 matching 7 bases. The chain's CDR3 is CASSLAGTDPYEQYF. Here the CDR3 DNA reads TGTGCCAGCAGCTTAGCTGGGACAGACCCCTACGAGCAGTACTTC. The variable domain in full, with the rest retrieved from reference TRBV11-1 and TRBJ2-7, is EAEVAQSPRYKITEKSQAVAFWCDPISGHATLYWYRQILGQGPELLVQFQDESVVDDSQLPKDRFSAERLKGVDSTLKIQPAELGDSAMYLCASSLAGTDPYEQYFGPGTRLTVT.